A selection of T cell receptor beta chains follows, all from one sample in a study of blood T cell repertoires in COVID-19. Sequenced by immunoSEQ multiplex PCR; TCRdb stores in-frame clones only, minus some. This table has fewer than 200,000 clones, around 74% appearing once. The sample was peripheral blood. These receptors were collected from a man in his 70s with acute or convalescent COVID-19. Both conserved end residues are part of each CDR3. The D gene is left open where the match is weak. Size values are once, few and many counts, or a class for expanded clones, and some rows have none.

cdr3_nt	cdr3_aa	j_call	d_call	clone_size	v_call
TGCGCCAGCAGCCCGGGTCGGTTTTCCTACAATGAGCAGTTCTTC	CASSPGRFSYNEQFF	TRBJ2-1	-	-	TRBV5-1
TGTGCCAGCAGCTTCCGACAGGGACAAGAAAAACTGTTTTTT	CASSFRQGQEKLFF	TRBJ1-4	TRBD1	-	TRBV7-9
TGCGCCAGCAGCTTATGGCAGGGAGGACAGCCCCAGCATTTT	CASSLWQGGQPQHF	TRBJ1-5	-	-	TRBV5-1
TGTGCCAGCAGCTCCGGGGGGTATGGCTACACCTTC	CASSSGGYGYTF	TRBJ1-2	-	-	TRBV2
TGTGCCACCAGTGATCCCCGGCAGGGGGAGACCCAGTACTTC	CATSDPRQGETQYF	TRBJ2-5	-	-	TRBV24-1
TGCGCCAGCAGCCAGACATCAGTCACGAGCTATGGCTACACCTTC	CASSQTSVTSYGYTF	TRBJ1-2	-	-	TRBV5-1
TGTGCCAGCAGGCTAGCGGGAGGGCCCTACGAGCAGTACTTC	CASRLAGGPYEQYF	TRBJ2-7	TRBD2	-	TRBV5-6
TGTGCCAGCAGCTCAATAACTTCGACAGGGCACGAGCAGTACTTC	CASSSITSTGHEQYF	TRBJ2-7	TRBD1	-	TRBV11-2
TGTGCTAGTGGTTTGGGCCAAGGGAGTAATTCACCCCTCCACTTT	CASGLGQGSNSPLHF	TRBJ1-6	-	once	TRBV12-5
TGTGCCATCACCTTGACAGGGGGTAAGGATGGCTACACCTTC	CAITLTGGKDGYTF	TRBJ1-2	TRBD1	-	TRBV10-3